The rows below give T cell receptor beta chains drawn from one sample of a study of cytomegalovirus exposure and HLA in healthy donors. This table comes from immunoSEQ multiplex PCR, and its TCRdb copy is limited to in-frame clones, with some not included. The sample lists approximately 280,000 clones, roughly 90% occurring once. Sample: PBMCs. The receptor source for this set is a young woman in good health and CMV-seronegative. CDR3s include the opening cysteine and the closing phenylalanine or tryptophan. Each record gives: CDR3 protein, clone size, V gene, CDR3 length, J gene. Clone size is shown for a subset of rows, as once, few, many or a class of expanded clone.

cdr3_aa: CASSLIPGVNTEAFF
clone_size: -
v_call: TRBV27
cdr3_length: 15
j_call: TRBJ1-1

cdr3_aa: CASSQGIGVGSPLHF
clone_size: -
v_call: TRBV14
cdr3_length: 15
j_call: TRBJ1-6

cdr3_aa: CASSDAWGGLDQPQHF
clone_size: -
v_call: TRBV2
cdr3_length: 16
j_call: TRBJ1-5

cdr3_aa: CSATGVGDTGELFF
clone_size: once
v_call: TRBV29-1
cdr3_length: 14
j_call: TRBJ2-2

cdr3_aa: CASSYSNPGEQFF
clone_size: -
v_call: TRBV6-6
cdr3_length: 13
j_call: TRBJ2-1

cdr3_aa: CASSQELAGALTDTQYF
clone_size: -
v_call: TRBV4-1
cdr3_length: 17
j_call: TRBJ2-3

cdr3_aa: CASSLGQVGGYTF
clone_size: -
v_call: TRBV7-2
cdr3_length: 13
j_call: TRBJ1-2

cdr3_aa: CATSRDLSGVTYEQYF
clone_size: -
v_call: TRBV15
cdr3_length: 16
j_call: TRBJ2-7

cdr3_aa: CASSRGGDSPLHF
clone_size: -
v_call: TRBV9
cdr3_length: 13
j_call: TRBJ1-6

cdr3_aa: CASSLQGINNSPLHF
clone_size: -
v_call: TRBV2
cdr3_length: 15
j_call: TRBJ1-6

cdr3_aa: CASSALDRHNQPQHF
clone_size: -
v_call: TRBV6-1
cdr3_length: 15
j_call: TRBJ1-5

cdr3_aa: CASSPARGAGNYGYTF
clone_size: -
v_call: TRBV5-1
cdr3_length: 16
j_call: TRBJ1-2

cdr3_aa: CASSPTGLGFQPQHF
clone_size: -
v_call: TRBV6-5
cdr3_length: 15
j_call: TRBJ1-5

cdr3_aa: CASSLRTGGSSPLHF
clone_size: few
v_call: TRBV27
cdr3_length: 15
j_call: TRBJ1-6

cdr3_aa: CASSFSGGAIGNIQYF
clone_size: -
v_call: TRBV9
cdr3_length: 16
j_call: TRBJ2-4

cdr3_aa: CASSQGDPAYNEQFF
clone_size: once
v_call: TRBV7-3
cdr3_length: 15
j_call: TRBJ2-1

cdr3_aa: CASSLGLPSGANVLTF
clone_size: -
v_call: TRBV7-9
cdr3_length: 16
j_call: TRBJ2-6

cdr3_aa: CASSPAPQEEGTEAFF
clone_size: -
v_call: TRBV18
cdr3_length: 16
j_call: TRBJ1-1

cdr3_aa: CASSLTYGAGDHRSTDTQYF
clone_size: -
v_call: TRBV7-3
cdr3_length: 20
j_call: TRBJ2-3

cdr3_aa: CASTPGGVDTEAFF
clone_size: -
v_call: TRBV6-6
cdr3_length: 14
j_call: TRBJ1-1

cdr3_aa: CASSIYVGTSATDTQYF
clone_size: -
v_call: TRBV19
cdr3_length: 17
j_call: TRBJ2-3

cdr3_aa: CASSLNSVVYGYTF
clone_size: -
v_call: TRBV5-5
cdr3_length: 14
j_call: TRBJ1-2

cdr3_aa: CASRPGQGNTEAFF
clone_size: -
v_call: TRBV6-5
cdr3_length: 14
j_call: TRBJ1-1

cdr3_aa: CASSYTGTGVREQFF
clone_size: -
v_call: TRBV6-5
cdr3_length: 15
j_call: TRBJ2-1

cdr3_aa: CASSPTGGVTEAFF
clone_size: -
v_call: TRBV14
cdr3_length: 14
j_call: TRBJ1-1

cdr3_aa: CATSPPGGNEQFF
clone_size: -
v_call: TRBV15
cdr3_length: 13
j_call: TRBJ2-1

cdr3_aa: CASSRRGTDTQYF
clone_size: -
v_call: TRBV5-8
cdr3_length: 13
j_call: TRBJ2-3

cdr3_aa: CASSSGGVNTEAFF
clone_size: -
v_call: TRBV2
cdr3_length: 14
j_call: TRBJ1-1

cdr3_aa: CASSYFSGTDTQYF
clone_size: -
v_call: TRBV6-6
cdr3_length: 14
j_call: TRBJ2-3

cdr3_aa: CASSGVPGQGASTDTQYF
clone_size: -
v_call: TRBV2
cdr3_length: 18
j_call: TRBJ2-3

cdr3_aa: CASSLAPSGVPRETQYF
clone_size: -
v_call: TRBV7-2
cdr3_length: 17
j_call: TRBJ2-5

cdr3_aa: CASTVSRGAYEQYF
clone_size: -
v_call: TRBV19
cdr3_length: 14
j_call: TRBJ2-7

cdr3_aa: CASSLGGAANEKLFF
clone_size: few
v_call: TRBV5-1
cdr3_length: 15
j_call: TRBJ1-4

cdr3_aa: CASSLPTGMNTEAFF
clone_size: -
v_call: TRBV5-6
cdr3_length: 15
j_call: TRBJ1-1

cdr3_aa: CASVLDSQILGYTF
clone_size: -
v_call: TRBV2
cdr3_length: 14
j_call: TRBJ1-2

cdr3_aa: CASESPRQGVYEQYF
clone_size: -
v_call: TRBV28
cdr3_length: 15
j_call: TRBJ2-7

cdr3_aa: CATSSQYNEQFF
clone_size: -
v_call: TRBV15
cdr3_length: 12
j_call: TRBJ2-1

cdr3_aa: CASRARDTSNKTQYF
clone_size: -
v_call: TRBV11-1
cdr3_length: 15
j_call: TRBJ2-3

cdr3_aa: CASSLDETGELFF
clone_size: -
v_call: TRBV13
cdr3_length: 13
j_call: TRBJ2-2

cdr3_aa: CASRFRDRGGSSNQPQHF
clone_size: -
v_call: TRBV7-3
cdr3_length: 18
j_call: TRBJ1-5

cdr3_aa: CASSWGEGEQYF
clone_size: -
v_call: TRBV11-1
cdr3_length: 12
j_call: TRBJ2-7

cdr3_aa: CASSMSTEYGQYF
clone_size: -
v_call: TRBV19
cdr3_length: 13
j_call: TRBJ2-3

cdr3_aa: CAWSVAGDIGETQYF
clone_size: -
v_call: TRBV30
cdr3_length: 15
j_call: TRBJ2-5

cdr3_aa: CASSLTGNTEAFF
clone_size: few
v_call: TRBV7-3
cdr3_length: 13
j_call: TRBJ1-1

cdr3_aa: CASSYQGAYEQYF
clone_size: once
v_call: TRBV6-5
cdr3_length: 13
j_call: TRBJ2-7

cdr3_aa: CSSSLGRDRGLYF
clone_size: -
v_call: TRBV7-9
cdr3_length: 13
j_call: TRBJ2-3